Below, one T cell receptor (beta chain) is given with its context. Its antigen remains undetermined. No base qualities exist here, and no much larger clone lies one base off it. The data stem from a study of blood T cell repertoires in COVID-19 (dated by TCRdb to the early 2020s). For context, the study as a whole: Samples covering the acute and convalescent phases of COVID-19 were provided by collaborators in the United States, Italy and Spain. The prospective study material was composed of cDNA or gDNA derived from T cells, B-cell-depleted T cells, or PBMCs. The dataset comprised deeply sampled blood TCRbeta repertoires from subjects exposed to, actively infected with, or recovered from COVID-19. The repertoires were made available in a free public database intended to serve as a resource for research on the immune response to SARS-CoV-2. The samples were drawn from the first 160 participants of the ongoing ImmuneRACE study and from roughly 1,300 subjects provided by 6 global collaborators. Sample metadata almost always included a de-identified subject ID, COVID-19 status, age in years and sex. Where HLA class I and class II types were available, the types were taken from metadata supplied by the sample provider, not from assay-based typing.

Broad study findings and their caveats: The amount of clinical and demographic metadata varied by source and participant and was provided uncurated.

The collaborating institutions used their own protocols to collect whole blood in K2EDTA tubes. For TCRbeta analysis, collaborators shipped samples in one of three forms: frozen whole blood, isolated PBMCs, or DNA extracted from either of those sample types. TCRbeta CDR3 regions were amplified from genomic DNA by means of the immunoSEQ Assay, a bias-controlled multiplex PCR. The authors' pipeline ran thus. Nucleated cell counts per sample were estimated from amplification of reference gene primers within the assay. Sequence reads were collapsed and filtered to measure the absolute abundance of every unique TCRbeta CDR3 rearrangement. For each sample, productive Simpson clonality was calculated by taking the square root of Simpson's diversity index across productive rearrangements. Entries here come from immuneACCESS through TCRdb and include only in-frame sequences with V and J called. Some clones fail to appear in such tables; in the studies checked, an unresolved V gene covers under half of the shortfall, and the cause of the remainder is unknown. V and J calls and clone size are copied from that table; D and trimming were computed from the DNA. The sample table contains a few hundred thousand clones; only one count was recorded for approximately 84% of them. Around 1% of the sample belongs to the ten largest clones.

The sequence came from a man in his forties with acute or convalescent COVID-19. Sequences were obtained from peripheral blood.

Read as DNA, the sequence is TGTGCCAGCAGTTTATCCCTGAGCGGGACCTTCAAAGAGACCCAGTACTTC. It encodes CASSLSLSGTFKETQYF. The V and J genes are TRBV28 and TRBJ2-5; 7 junctional bases match TRBD2. V and J are trimmed by 1 base and 3 bases, and the gene matches miss 11 bases of the junction. Sequences MDHEN (CDR1) and SYDVKM (CDR2) are obtained from the germline V gene. The cysteine opens and the phenylalanine closes a CDR3 of 17 amino acids. Left in the record is the CDR3 DNA by itself, 51 bases read in frame from the first base.